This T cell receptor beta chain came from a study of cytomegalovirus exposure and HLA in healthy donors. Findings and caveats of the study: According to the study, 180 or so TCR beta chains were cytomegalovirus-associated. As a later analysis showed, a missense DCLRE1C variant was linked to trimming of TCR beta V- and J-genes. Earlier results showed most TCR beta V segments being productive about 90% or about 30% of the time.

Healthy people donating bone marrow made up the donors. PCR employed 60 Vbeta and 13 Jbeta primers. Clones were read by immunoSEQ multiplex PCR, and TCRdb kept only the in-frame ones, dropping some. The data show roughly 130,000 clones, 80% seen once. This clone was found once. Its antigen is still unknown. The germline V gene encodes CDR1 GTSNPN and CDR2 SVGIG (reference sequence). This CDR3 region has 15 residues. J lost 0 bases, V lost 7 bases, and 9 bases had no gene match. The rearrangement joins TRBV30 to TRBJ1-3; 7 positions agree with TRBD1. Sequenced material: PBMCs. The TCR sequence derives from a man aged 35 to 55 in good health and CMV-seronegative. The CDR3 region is CAYSSGQSSGNTIYF. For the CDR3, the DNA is TGTGCCTATTCTTCGGGACAGAGCTCTGGAAACACCATATATTTT. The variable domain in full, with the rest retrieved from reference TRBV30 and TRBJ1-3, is SQTIHQWPATLVQPVGSPLSLECTVEGTSNPNLYWYRQAAGRGLQLLFYSVGIGQISSEVPQNLSASRPQDRQFILSSKKLLLSDSGFYLCAYSSGQSSGNTIYFGEGSWLTVV.